This T cell receptor beta chain appears in the sequencing data of a study of blood T cell repertoires in COVID-19. Study in general: The United States, Italy and Spain provided the acute and convalescent COVID-19 samples. The cDNA or gDNA used as material had been derived from T cells, B-cell-depleted T cells, or PBMCs.

In the original workflow: Amplification of reference gene primers was used by the study to estimate nucleated cell counts. Assay used: immunoSEQ multiplex PCR; TCRdb lists only in-frame clones, some missing. That table gives V, J and clone size, and the DNA gave D and trimming. The sample records under 300,000 clones, 83% being singletons. Trimming cost V 0 bases and J 5 bases, with 13 bases left between them. CDR1 ENHRY and CDR2 SYGVKD come from the germline V gene. The CDR3 has 16 residues. V gene TRBV10-3 combines with J gene TRBJ1-4; D remains unclear. The sample taken for sequencing was peripheral blood. The sequence derives from a human donor in a cohort sampled during active COVID-19. CDR3 loop: CAISESRQTENEKLFF. The CDR3 nucleotides are TGTGCCATCAGTGAGTCGCGGCAGACCGAGAATGAAAAACTGTTTTTT.